A selection of T cell receptor beta chains follows, all from one sample in a study of T cells in narcolepsy. Profiled with immunoSEQ multiplex PCR; TCRdb holds only in-frame clones, not every one. The sample records 21,000 or so clones, about 90% being singletons. Sequencing was done on a sample of CD45RA- memory CD4+ T cells from PBMCs. The receptors were gathered from a human donor with narcolepsy. CDR3s include the opening cysteine and the closing phenylalanine or tryptophan. The order of the fields is CDR3 protein, CDR3 DNA, clone size, V gene, D gene, J gene. The D gene is left open where the match is weak. Part of the rows lack a size; the others show once, few, many or a class for expanded clones.

cdr3_aa: CASGLLILLRGDSNQPQHF
cdr3_nt: TGTGCTAGTGGTTTGCTGATACTTCTCAGGGGGGATAGCAATCAGCCCCAGCATTTT
clone_size: NA
v_call: TRBV12-5
d_call: TRBD1
j_call: TRBJ1-5

cdr3_aa: CASSQVGAVITDTQYF
cdr3_nt: TGCGCCAGCAGCCAAGTCGGGGCGGTAATAACAGATACGCAGTATTTT
clone_size: NA
v_call: TRBV4-3
d_call: NA
j_call: TRBJ2-3

cdr3_aa: CASSTHRSPASEANVLTF
cdr3_nt: TGTGCCAGTAGTACCCACAGGTCTCCAGCCTCTGAAGCCAACGTCCTGACTTTC
clone_size: NA
v_call: TRBV19
d_call: NA
j_call: TRBJ2-6

cdr3_aa: CAWSVRVLAGPYEQYF
cdr3_nt: TGTGCCTGGAGTGTACGGGTGCTAGCGGGGCCCTACGAGCAGTACTTC
clone_size: NA
v_call: TRBV30
d_call: TRBD2
j_call: TRBJ2-7

cdr3_aa: CAWVGGDAGAGNTIYF
cdr3_nt: TGTGCCTGGGTGGGGGGCGACGCGGGGGCTGGAAACACCATATATTTT
clone_size: few
v_call: TRBV30
d_call: NA
j_call: TRBJ1-3

cdr3_aa: CATRTGRDGETQYF
cdr3_nt: TGTGCCACCAGGACAGGGAGGGACGGAGAGACCCAGTACTTC
clone_size: NA
v_call: TRBV10-3
d_call: NA
j_call: TRBJ2-5

cdr3_aa: CASSSRGNRPQHF
cdr3_nt: TGTGCCAGCAGCTCAAGGGGAAATCGGCCCCAGCATTTT
clone_size: once
v_call: TRBV7-2
d_call: NA
j_call: TRBJ1-5

cdr3_aa: CASSIAGTGAHEQYF
cdr3_nt: TGTGCCAGCAGCATCGCCGGGACAGGGGCCCACGAGCAGTACTTC
clone_size: NA
v_call: TRBV11-2
d_call: TRBD1
j_call: TRBJ2-7

cdr3_aa: CASSYRGTGANTEAFF
cdr3_nt: TGTGCCAGCAGTTACCGGGGGACAGGCGCTAACACTGAAGCTTTCTTT
clone_size: NA
v_call: TRBV6-5
d_call: TRBD1
j_call: TRBJ1-1

cdr3_aa: CASSLAWGIPNFYGYTF
cdr3_nt: TGTGCCAGCAGCTTAGCGTGGGGGATCCCCAACTTCTATGGCTACACCTTC
clone_size: NA
v_call: TRBV7-9
d_call: NA
j_call: TRBJ1-2

cdr3_aa: CASSPNDGTSGNTIYF
cdr3_nt: TGTGCCAGCTCACCCAATGACGGAACCTCTGGAAACACCATATATTTT
clone_size: NA
v_call: TRBV18
d_call: NA
j_call: TRBJ1-3

cdr3_aa: CASSPGQIYNEQFF
cdr3_nt: TGTGCCAGCAGCCCGGGACAGATCTACAATGAGCAGTTCTTC
clone_size: NA
v_call: TRBV7-3
d_call: TRBD1
j_call: TRBJ2-1

cdr3_aa: CASSFNANTGELFF
cdr3_nt: TGTGCCAGCAGCTTTAACGCGAACACCGGGGAGCTGTTTTTT
clone_size: NA
v_call: TRBV7-3
d_call: NA
j_call: TRBJ2-2

cdr3_aa: CASSQVNAWGNQPQHF
cdr3_nt: TGCGCCAGCAGCCAAGTTAATGCATGGGGCAATCAGCCCCAGCATTTT
clone_size: NA
v_call: TRBV4-1
d_call: NA
j_call: TRBJ1-5

cdr3_aa: CASSAPGDPSGNTIYF
cdr3_nt: TGTGCCAGCAGTGCCCCAGGGGACCCGTCTGGAAACACCATATATTTT
clone_size: NA
v_call: TRBV6-6
d_call: NA
j_call: TRBJ1-3

cdr3_aa: CASSRPDLLAVLGGTSYEQYF
cdr3_nt: TGTGCCAGCAGCCGACCCGACCTTCTGGCTGTATTGGGAGGGACTTCCTACGAGCAGTACTTC
clone_size: NA
v_call: TRBV28
d_call: TRBD2
j_call: TRBJ2-7

cdr3_aa: CASSQTGGAETQYF
cdr3_nt: TGTGCCAGCAGTCAAACAGGGGGAGCAGAGACCCAGTACTTC
clone_size: NA
v_call: TRBV25-1
d_call: TRBD1
j_call: TRBJ2-5

cdr3_aa: CASSPGQGDRGAFF
cdr3_nt: TGTGCCAGCAGCCCGGGACAGGGGGATCGGGGAGCTTTCTTT
clone_size: NA
v_call: TRBV5-6
d_call: TRBD1
j_call: TRBJ1-1

cdr3_aa: CASSLESYRTEAFF
cdr3_nt: TGCGCCAGCAGCTTGGAGTCGTATCGAACTGAAGCTTTCTTT
clone_size: NA
v_call: TRBV5-1
d_call: NA
j_call: TRBJ1-1

cdr3_aa: CASVRGSSGNTIYF
cdr3_nt: TGTGCCAGCGTACGTGGGAGCTCTGGAAACACCATATATTTT
clone_size: NA
v_call: TRBV5-6
d_call: NA
j_call: TRBJ1-3

cdr3_aa: CASSWQGQGYNEQFF
cdr3_nt: TGTGCCAGCAGTTGGCAGGGGCAAGGGTACAATGAGCAGTTCTTC
clone_size: NA
v_call: TRBV28
d_call: NA
j_call: TRBJ2-1

cdr3_aa: CASRVTSGINEQFF
cdr3_nt: TGTGCCAGCAGAGTGACTAGCGGGATAAATGAGCAGTTCTTC
clone_size: NA
v_call: TRBV2
d_call: TRBD2
j_call: TRBJ2-1

cdr3_aa: CASRGTGLLREQYF
cdr3_nt: TGTGCCAGCAGAGGGACAGGACTTCTACGAGAGCAGTACTTC
clone_size: NA
v_call: TRBV6-5
d_call: TRBD1
j_call: TRBJ2-7

cdr3_aa: CASSSWVVDNEQFF
cdr3_nt: TGTGCCAGCAGCTCTTGGGTGGTGGACAATGAGCAGTTCTTC
clone_size: NA
v_call: TRBV7-9
d_call: NA
j_call: TRBJ2-1

cdr3_aa: CASMGQYEQYF
cdr3_nt: TGTGCCAGCATGGGACAGTACGAGCAGTACTTC
clone_size: NA
v_call: TRBV4-2
d_call: TRBD1
j_call: TRBJ2-7

cdr3_aa: CASSLSREDEQFF
cdr3_nt: TGCGCCAGCAGCTTGTCTCGGGAGGATGAGCAGTTCTTC
clone_size: NA
v_call: TRBV5-1
d_call: TRBD2
j_call: TRBJ2-1

cdr3_aa: CASRRDGSYEQYF
cdr3_nt: TGTGCCAGCAGACGGGACGGCTCCTACGAGCAGTACTTC
clone_size: NA
v_call: TRBV6-1
d_call: NA
j_call: TRBJ2-7

cdr3_aa: CASSQEGGAGYGYTF
cdr3_nt: TGCGCCAGCAGCCAAGAAGGGGGGGCGGGCTATGGCTACACCTTC
clone_size: NA
v_call: TRBV4-3
d_call: NA
j_call: TRBJ1-2

cdr3_aa: CASSQGTGGSTEAFF
cdr3_nt: TGTGCCAGCTCCCAAGGGACAGGGGGCTCCACTGAAGCTTTCTTT
clone_size: once
v_call: TRBV18
d_call: TRBD1
j_call: TRBJ1-1

cdr3_aa: CASSLAGVAREQYF
cdr3_nt: TGTGCCAGCAGCTTGGCAGGGGTGGCACGCGAGCAGTACTTC
clone_size: once
v_call: TRBV5-4
d_call: NA
j_call: TRBJ2-7

cdr3_aa: CASIGGKVGPDTQYF
cdr3_nt: TGTGCCAGCATAGGCGGGAAAGTGGGCCCAGATACGCAGTATTTT
clone_size: NA
v_call: TRBV28
d_call: NA
j_call: TRBJ2-3

cdr3_aa: CASSEMGKGLGYGYTF
cdr3_nt: TGTGCCAGCAGTGAAATGGGCAAAGGGCTCGGCTATGGCTACACCTTC
clone_size: NA
v_call: TRBV2
d_call: NA
j_call: TRBJ1-2

cdr3_aa: CASSGGGWDTEAFF
cdr3_nt: TGTGCCAGCAGTGGAGGAGGTTGGGACACTGAAGCTTTCTTT
clone_size: NA
v_call: TRBV6-1
d_call: NA
j_call: TRBJ1-1

cdr3_aa: CASGAGGAKGVNTEAFF
cdr3_nt: TGTGCCAGCGGTGCCGGGGGGGCTAAAGGGGTGAACACTGAAGCTTTCTTT
clone_size: NA
v_call: TRBV13
d_call: NA
j_call: TRBJ1-1

cdr3_aa: CASSYRLTLAEEGELFF
cdr3_nt: TGTGCCAGCAGCTACCGCCTGACTCTAGCGGAGGAGGGGGAGCTGTTTTTT
clone_size: NA
v_call: TRBV7-9
d_call: TRBD2
j_call: TRBJ2-2

cdr3_aa: CASSPGQRTPYEQYF
cdr3_nt: TGTGCCAGCTCACCAGGACAGAGGACCCCCTACGAGCAGTACTTC
clone_size: once
v_call: TRBV18
d_call: NA
j_call: TRBJ2-7

cdr3_aa: CASSTQGGGEQFF
cdr3_nt: TGTGCCAGCAGTACACAGGGAGGAGGGGAGCAGTTCTTC
clone_size: NA
v_call: TRBV6-4
d_call: NA
j_call: TRBJ2-1

cdr3_aa: CASRQDRETNEKLFF
cdr3_nt: TGTGCCAGCAGGCAAGACCGAGAAACTAATGAAAAACTGTTTTTT
clone_size: NA
v_call: TRBV2
d_call: NA
j_call: TRBJ1-4

cdr3_aa: CASSDIRGATEAFF
cdr3_nt: TGTGCCAGCTCAGACATTCGGGGGGCCACTGAAGCTTTCTTT
clone_size: few
v_call: TRBV18
d_call: NA
j_call: TRBJ1-1

cdr3_aa: CASSQPGLAGPRSQEQYF
cdr3_nt: TGTGCCAGTAGCCAACCGGGACTAGCGGGTCCACGGTCTCAGGAGCAGTACTTC
clone_size: NA
v_call: TRBV19
d_call: TRBD2
j_call: TRBJ2-7

cdr3_aa: CASRSKLDANTEAFF
cdr3_nt: TGTGCCAGCAGATCTAAATTAGACGCGAACACTGAAGCTTTCTTT
clone_size: NA
v_call: TRBV7-9
d_call: NA
j_call: TRBJ1-1

cdr3_aa: CASTHEAFF
cdr3_nt: TGTGCCAGCACTCATGAAGCTTTCTTT
clone_size: NA
v_call: TRBV7-3
d_call: NA
j_call: TRBJ1-1

cdr3_aa: CASLRTPPNTGELFF
cdr3_nt: TGTGCCAGCTTGCGGACACCTCCGAACACCGGGGAGCTGTTTTTT
clone_size: NA
v_call: TRBV18
d_call: NA
j_call: TRBJ2-2

cdr3_aa: CASSLDRNTGELFF
cdr3_nt: TGTGCCAGCAGTTTAGACAGGAACACCGGGGAGCTGTTTTTT
clone_size: NA
v_call: TRBV6-5
d_call: NA
j_call: TRBJ2-2

cdr3_aa: CAISEPPPTDTQYF
cdr3_nt: TGTGCCATCAGTGAGCCCCCCCCCACAGATACGCAGTATTTT
clone_size: NA
v_call: TRBV10-3
d_call: NA
j_call: TRBJ2-3

cdr3_aa: CASSWGQGGKETQYF
cdr3_nt: TGCGCCAGCAGCTGGGGACAGGGAGGAAAAGAGACCCAGTACTTC
clone_size: NA
v_call: TRBV5-1
d_call: TRBD1
j_call: TRBJ2-5

cdr3_aa: CAWSVGAWGGYTF
cdr3_nt: TGTGCCTGGAGTGTCGGGGCGTGGGGAGGCTACACCTTC
clone_size: NA
v_call: TRBV30
d_call: NA
j_call: TRBJ1-2

cdr3_aa: CASSQESHTDTQYF
cdr3_nt: TGCGCCAGCAGCCAAGAATCCCACACAGATACGCAGTATTTT
clone_size: NA
v_call: TRBV4-1
d_call: NA
j_call: TRBJ2-3

cdr3_aa: CASSLGLAGFSYEQYF
cdr3_nt: TGTGCCAGCAGCTTGGGGCTAGCGGGATTCTCCTACGAGCAGTACTTC
clone_size: NA
v_call: TRBV11-2
d_call: TRBD2
j_call: TRBJ2-7

cdr3_aa: CASSPRGTAETQYF
cdr3_nt: TGTGCCAGCAGCCCTCGGGGGACAGCGGAGACCCAGTACTTC
clone_size: NA
v_call: TRBV7-9
d_call: NA
j_call: TRBJ2-5

cdr3_aa: CASRTGGPYEQYF
cdr3_nt: TGTGCCAGCAGGACAGGGGGTCCGTACGAGCAGTACTTC
clone_size: NA
v_call: TRBV6-4
d_call: TRBD1
j_call: TRBJ2-7